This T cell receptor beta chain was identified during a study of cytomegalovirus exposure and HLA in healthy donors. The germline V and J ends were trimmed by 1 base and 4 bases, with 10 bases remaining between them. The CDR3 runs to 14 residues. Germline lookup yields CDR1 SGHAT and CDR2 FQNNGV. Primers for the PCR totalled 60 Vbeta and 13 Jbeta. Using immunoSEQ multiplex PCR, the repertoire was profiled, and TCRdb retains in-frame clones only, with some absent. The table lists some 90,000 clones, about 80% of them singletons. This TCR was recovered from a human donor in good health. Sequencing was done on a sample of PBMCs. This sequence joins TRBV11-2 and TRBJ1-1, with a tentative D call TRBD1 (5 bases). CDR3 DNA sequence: TGTGCCAGCAGCTTAGGGGGGGGATCCACTGAAGCTTTCTTT. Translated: CASSLGGGSTEAFF.